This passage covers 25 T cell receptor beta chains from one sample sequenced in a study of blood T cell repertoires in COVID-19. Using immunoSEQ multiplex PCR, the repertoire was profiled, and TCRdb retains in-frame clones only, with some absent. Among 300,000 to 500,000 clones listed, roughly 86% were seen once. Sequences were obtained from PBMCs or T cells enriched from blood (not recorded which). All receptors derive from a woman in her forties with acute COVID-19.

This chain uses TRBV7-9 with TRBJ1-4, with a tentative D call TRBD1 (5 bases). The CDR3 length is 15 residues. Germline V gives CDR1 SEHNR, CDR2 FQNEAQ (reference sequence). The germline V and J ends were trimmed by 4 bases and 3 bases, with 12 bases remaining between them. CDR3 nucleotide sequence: TGTGCCAGCAGCTCCCCGACAGTATCTAATGAAAAACTGTTTTTT. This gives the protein CASSSPTVSNEKLFF.

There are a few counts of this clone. The CDR3 coding sequence is TGTGCCAGCAGCTCCTCTACCGGGGAGCTGTTTTTT. This translates into CASSSSTGELFF. The chain carries TRBV5-5 and TRBJ2-2; D gene uncertain. The germline CDR1 and CDR2 sequences are SGHKS and YYEKEE (reference sequence). CDR3 length: 12 residues. Trimming took 3 bases from V and 5 from J, leaving 5 bases between them.

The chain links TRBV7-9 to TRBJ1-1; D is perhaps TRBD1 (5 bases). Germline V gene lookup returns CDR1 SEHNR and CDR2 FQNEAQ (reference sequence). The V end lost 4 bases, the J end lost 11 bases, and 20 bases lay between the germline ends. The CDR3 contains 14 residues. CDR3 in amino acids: CASSSETSGGSAFF. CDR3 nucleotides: TGTGCCAGCAGCTCCGAAACCAGTGGGGGGAGTGCTTTCTTT.

The CDR3 bases are TGCAGCGTTTCGGTGGGCAGGGTGTACAATGAGCAGTTCTTC. Its protein product is CSVSVGRVYNEQFF. The chain recombines TRBV29-1 with TRBJ2-1, with D possibly being TRBD1 (5 bases). Trimming shortened V by 5 bases and J by 4 bases, and 15 bases separated the two germline ends. The CDR3 loop spans 14 amino acids. Per germline, CDR1 SQVTM and CDR2 ANQGSEA.

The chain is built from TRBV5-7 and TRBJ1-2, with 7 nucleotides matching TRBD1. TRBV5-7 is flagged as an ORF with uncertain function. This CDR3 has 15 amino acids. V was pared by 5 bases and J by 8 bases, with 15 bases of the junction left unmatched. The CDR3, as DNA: TGTGCCAGCAGTTGGTTGAATAGGGGGCGCCGAGGCTACACCTTC. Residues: CASSWLNRGRRGYTF.

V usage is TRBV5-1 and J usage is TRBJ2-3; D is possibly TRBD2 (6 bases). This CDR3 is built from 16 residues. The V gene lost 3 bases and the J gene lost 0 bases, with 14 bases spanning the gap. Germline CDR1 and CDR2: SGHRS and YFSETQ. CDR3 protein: CASSSTGDVSTDTQYF. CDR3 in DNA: TGCGCCAGCAGCTCCACGGGGGACGTGAGCACAGATACGCAGTATTTT.

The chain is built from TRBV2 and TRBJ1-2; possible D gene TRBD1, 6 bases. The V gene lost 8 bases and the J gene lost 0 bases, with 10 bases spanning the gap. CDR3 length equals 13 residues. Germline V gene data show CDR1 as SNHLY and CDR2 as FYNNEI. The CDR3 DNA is TGTGCCAGCCGAGGGGGAGCTAACTATGGCTACACCTTC. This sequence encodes CASRGGANYGYTF.

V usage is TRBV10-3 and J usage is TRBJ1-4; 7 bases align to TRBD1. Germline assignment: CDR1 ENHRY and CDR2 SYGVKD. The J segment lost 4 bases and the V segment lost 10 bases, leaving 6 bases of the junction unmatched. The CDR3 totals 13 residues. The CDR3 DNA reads TGTGCCACCGCCGGACAGGTTAATGAAAAACTGTTTTTT. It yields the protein CATAGQVNEKLFF.

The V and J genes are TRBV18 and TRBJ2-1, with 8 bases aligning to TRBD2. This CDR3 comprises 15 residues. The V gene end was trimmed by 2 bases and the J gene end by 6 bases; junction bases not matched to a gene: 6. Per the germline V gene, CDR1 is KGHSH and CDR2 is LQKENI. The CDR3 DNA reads TGTGCCAGCTCACCAGGAATAGCGGGGAGCAATGAGCAGTTCTTC. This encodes CASSPGIAGSNEQFF. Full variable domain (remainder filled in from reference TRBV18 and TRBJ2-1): NAGVMQNPRHLVRRRGQEARLRCSPMKGHSHVYWYRQLPEEGLKFMVYLQKENIIDESGMPKERFSAEFPKEGPSILRIQQVVRGDSAAYFCASSPGIAGSNEQFFGPGTRLTVL.

In DNA form, the CDR3 reads TGTGCCAGCAGCCAAGATCGGGACAGGGGCCACGAGCAGTACTTC. It is translated as CASSQDRDRGHEQYF. This chain connects TRBV14 to TRBJ2-7, with 10 bases identical to TRBD1. With V trimmed by 0 bases and J by 5 bases, 4 bases remained unmatched. CDR3 length: 15 amino acids. The germline V gene has CDR1 SGHDN and CDR2 FVKESK.

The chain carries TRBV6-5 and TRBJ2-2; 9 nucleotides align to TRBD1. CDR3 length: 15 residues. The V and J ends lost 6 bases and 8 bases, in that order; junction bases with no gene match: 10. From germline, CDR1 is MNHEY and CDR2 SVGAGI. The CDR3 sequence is CASRTGDRDTGELFF. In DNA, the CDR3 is TGTGCCAGCAGGACCGGGGACAGGGATACTGGGGAGCTGTTTTTT.

As DNA, the CDR3 is TGTGCCAGCAGCCAGGTCCCGGGAGGAGGTAACTATGGCTACACCTTC. Encoded protein: CASSQVPGGGNYGYTF. The rearrangement links TRBV14 to TRBJ1-2; D remains ambiguous. Germline-derived CDR1 and CDR2 are SGHDN and FVKESK. This CDR3 has 16 amino acids. Trimming took off 3 bases at V and 1 base at J, with 15 bases between the two ends.

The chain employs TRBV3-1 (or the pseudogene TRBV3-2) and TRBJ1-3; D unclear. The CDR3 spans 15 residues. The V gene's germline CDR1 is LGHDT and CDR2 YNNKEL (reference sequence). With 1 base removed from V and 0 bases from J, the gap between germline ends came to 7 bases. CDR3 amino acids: CASSQGLNSGNTIYF. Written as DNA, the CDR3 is TGTGCCAGCAGCCAAGGGCTGAACTCTGGAAACACCATATATTTT.

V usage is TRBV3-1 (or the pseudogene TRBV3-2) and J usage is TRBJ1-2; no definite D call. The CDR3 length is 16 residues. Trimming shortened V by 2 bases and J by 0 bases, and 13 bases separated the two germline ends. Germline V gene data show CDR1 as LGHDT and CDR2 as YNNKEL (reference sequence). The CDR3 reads CASSQRDGNSNYGYTF. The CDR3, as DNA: TGTGCCAGCAGCCAACGAGATGGTAATTCTAACTATGGCTACACCTTC.

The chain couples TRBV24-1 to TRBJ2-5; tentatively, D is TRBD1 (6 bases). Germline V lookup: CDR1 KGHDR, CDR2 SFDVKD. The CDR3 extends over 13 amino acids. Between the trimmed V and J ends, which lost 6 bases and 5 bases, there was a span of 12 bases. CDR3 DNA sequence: TGTGCCACCAGTCAGGGGACGGGGGAGACCCAGTACTTC. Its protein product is CATSQGTGETQYF.

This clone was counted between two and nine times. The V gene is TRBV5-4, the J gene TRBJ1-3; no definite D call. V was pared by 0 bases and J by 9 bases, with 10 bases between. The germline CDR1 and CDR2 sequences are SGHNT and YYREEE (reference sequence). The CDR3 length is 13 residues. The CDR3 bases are TGTGCCAGCAGCTTGGACAGCCCTTCCACCATATATTTT. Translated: CASSLDSPSTIYF.

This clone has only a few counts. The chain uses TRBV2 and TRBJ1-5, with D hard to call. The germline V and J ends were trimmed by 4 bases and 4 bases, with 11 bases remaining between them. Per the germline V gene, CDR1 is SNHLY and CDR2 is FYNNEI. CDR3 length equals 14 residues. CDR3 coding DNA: TGTGCCAGCAGTGCCTTTCGTAATAATCAGCCCCAGCATTTT. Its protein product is CASSAFRNNQPQHF.

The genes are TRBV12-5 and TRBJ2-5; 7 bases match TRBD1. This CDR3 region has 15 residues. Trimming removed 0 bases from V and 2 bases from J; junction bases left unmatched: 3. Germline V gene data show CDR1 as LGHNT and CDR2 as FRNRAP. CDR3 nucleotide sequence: TGTGCTAGTGGTTTGGTAGAGGGACAGCAAGAGACCCAGTACTTC. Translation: CASGLVEGQQETQYF. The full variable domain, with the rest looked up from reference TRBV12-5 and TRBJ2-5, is DARVTQTPRHKVTEMGQEVTMRCQPILGHNTVFWYRQTMMQGLELLAYFRNRAPLDDSGMPKDRFSAEMPDATLATLKIQPSEPRDSAVYFCASGLVEGQQETQYFGPGTRLLVL.

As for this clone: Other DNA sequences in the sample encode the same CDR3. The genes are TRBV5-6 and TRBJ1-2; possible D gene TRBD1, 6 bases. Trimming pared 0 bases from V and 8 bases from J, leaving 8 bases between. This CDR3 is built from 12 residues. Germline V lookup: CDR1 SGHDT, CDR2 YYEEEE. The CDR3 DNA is TGTGCCAGCAGCTTGGCAGGGGAAGGCTACACCTTC. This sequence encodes CASSLAGEGYTF.

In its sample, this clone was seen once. The CDR3 reads CASSFRTGDQEQYF. The DNA of the CDR3 is TGCGCCAGCAGCTTTCGCACAGGGGATCAAGAGCAGTACTTC. The rearrangement joins TRBV5-1 to TRBJ2-7; 7 bases are a match to TRBD1. V lost 2 bases to trimming and J lost 7 bases; unmatched junction nucleotides: 9. The CDR3 has 14 residues. The germline V gene has CDR1 SGHRS and CDR2 YFSETQ.

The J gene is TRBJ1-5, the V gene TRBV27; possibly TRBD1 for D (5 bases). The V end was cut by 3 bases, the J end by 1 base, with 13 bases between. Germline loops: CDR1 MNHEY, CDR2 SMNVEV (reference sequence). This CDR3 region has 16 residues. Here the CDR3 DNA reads TGTGCCAGCAGTTTTGGGGGGGGGACGAGCAATCAGCCCCAGCATTTT. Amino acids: CASSFGGGTSNQPQHF.

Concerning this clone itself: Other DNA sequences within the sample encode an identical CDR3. The CDR3 bases are TGTGCCAGCAGCCCGCGCACAGGGATGAACACTGAAGCTTTCTTT. It is translated as CASSPRTGMNTEAFF. The V and J genes are TRBV7-8 and TRBJ1-1; D possibly corresponds to TRBD1 (6 bases). This CDR3 region has 15 residues. The V end lost 5 bases, the J end lost 0 bases, and 13 bases lay between the germline ends. CDR1 and CDR2 (germline): SGHVS, FQNEAQ.

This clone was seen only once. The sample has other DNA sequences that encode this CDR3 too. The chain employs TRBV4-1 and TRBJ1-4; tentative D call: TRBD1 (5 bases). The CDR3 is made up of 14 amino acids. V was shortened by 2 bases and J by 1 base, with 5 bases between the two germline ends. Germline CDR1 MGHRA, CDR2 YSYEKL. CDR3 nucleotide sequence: TGCGCCAGCAGCCAACAGGGAACTAATGAAAAACTGTTTTTT. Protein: CASSQQGTNEKLFF.

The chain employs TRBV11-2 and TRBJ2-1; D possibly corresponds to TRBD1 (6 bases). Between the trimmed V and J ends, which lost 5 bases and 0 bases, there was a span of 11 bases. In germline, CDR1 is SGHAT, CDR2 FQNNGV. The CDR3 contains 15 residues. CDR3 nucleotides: TGTGCCAGCAGCCGGACAGATAGCTCCTACAATGAGCAGTTCTTC. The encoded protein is CASSRTDSSYNEQFF.

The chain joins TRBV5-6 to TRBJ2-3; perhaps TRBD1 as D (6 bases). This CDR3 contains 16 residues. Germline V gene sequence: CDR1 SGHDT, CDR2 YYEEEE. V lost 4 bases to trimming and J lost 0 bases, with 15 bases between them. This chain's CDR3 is CASSGAGQLSTDTQYF. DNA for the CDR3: TGTGCCAGCAGCGGGGCTGGACAGCTTAGCACAGATACGCAGTATTTT.